The present T cell receptor (beta chain) was sequenced within a study of human T cells and chemical hapten exposure. Time point specified: pre-sensitization, week 0. The treatment is: therapeutic diphenylcyclopropenone sensitization with weekly scalp DPC. MiXCR was run by TCRdb on the RACE reads, yielding one entry per CDR3 protein. Among over 300,000 distinct CDR3 sequences listed, 4.5% to 5.5% were seen once. Looked up from germline, CDR1 is MGHRA and CDR2 is YSYEKL. The CDR3 length is 16 residues. The V segment lost 0 bases and the J segment 3 bases; nucleotides outside the gene matches: 6. Study-level results: Expanded TCRs made up significantly more big CDR3 similarity clusters than controls did.

This clonotype has a count of ten or more. What it binds is unknown. This receptor was taken from a woman aged 45 to 65 with alopecia areata. Some clones in this sample may be carry-over from other donors' samples. The chain links TRBV4-1 to TRBJ2-7; 9 nucleotides line up with TRBD1. Sample: whole blood, taken in connection with sensitization to the hapten diphenylcyclopropenone (DPC). CDR3 sequence reads: CASSQDSGQGFYEQYF. CDR3 sequence (DNA): TGCGCCAGCAGCCAAGATTCGGGACAGGGATTCTACGAGCAGTACTTC.